This T cell receptor beta chain was found in a study of blood T cell repertoires in COVID-19. The wider study: Researchers got acute and convalescent COVID-19 samples from the United States, Italy and Spain.

CDR3 length: 16 amino acids. CDR1 is SNHLY, CDR2 FYNNEI, per germline. Trimming shortened V by 6 bases and J by 6 bases, and 20 bases separated the two germline ends. The sample holds a few counts of this clone. Authors' methods: Reference gene primer amplification yielded estimated nucleated cell counts. Assay used: immunoSEQ multiplex PCR; TCRdb lists only in-frame clones, some missing. V and J calls and clone size are copied from that table; D and trimming were computed from the DNA. The sample consists of some 330,000 clones, 75% to 90% of them appearing once. Everyone who took part was roughly 18 to 89 years old, and they came from about two dozen US areas. All recovered Cohort 3 donors got two negative PCRs, got clearance, or saw symptom resolution.

This rearrangement joins TRBV2 to TRBJ1-4; the D gene is possibly TRBD1 (6 bases). Sequenced sample: PBMCs or T cells enriched from blood (not recorded which). This clonotype was obtained from a woman between 45 and 65 years old who had recovered from COVID-19. The CDR3 loop is CASSKAGGEVDEKLFF. CDR3 DNA: TGTGCCAGCAGCAAAGCGGGGGGCGAGGTTGATGAAAAACTGTTTTTT.